The sequence of this TCR beta chain was determined in a study of immune cell composition in non-small cell lung cancer. The length of the CDR3 is 16 residues. CDR1 is LNHDA and CDR2 is SQIVND in the germline V gene (reference sequence). V lost 4 bases to trimming and J lost 3 bases; unmatched junction nucleotides: 9. Generated by immunoSEQ multiplex PCR, the TCRdb table keeps only in-frame clones and is missing some. The top ten clones hold 4% to 4.5% of a sample with roughly 3,200 clones, over 60% of them seen once. This receptor was taken from a human donor with non-small cell lung cancer. This chain joins TRBV19 and TRBJ2-4, with TRBD1 identical over 7 bases. The source material was lung tumor tissue. The CDR3 loop is CASSTPQGWGKNIQYF. DNA for the CDR3: TGTGCCAGTAGTACCCCACAGGGGTGGGGCAAAAACATTCAGTACTTC.